Sequencing of this TCR beta chain was carried out in a study of radiation and T cells in renal cell carcinoma. Study-level findings and limits: Top tumor clonotypes rose in blood 2 weeks post-radiation, then contracted.

Worth noting for this clone: As yet, its antigen is unknown.

Clones were sequenced by immunoSEQ multiplex PCR, and TCRdb holds only the in-frame ones, with some missing. The table shows 75,000 to 95,000 clones, with around 85% occurring only once. Time point denoted: blood 4 weeks post-SBRT, at nephrectomy. Indicated treatment: 15 Gy SBRT to primary tumor, nephrectomy 4 weeks later. Nephrectomy followed 15 Gy stereotactic body radiation by 4 weeks. After SBRT, blood was collected at 2 and 4 weeks, plus baseline. This renal cell carcinoma was of the clear cell type. CDR3 length equals 16 residues. Germline assignment: CDR1 SGHDT and CDR2 YYEEEE. V gave up 1 base and J gave up 5 bases; unmatched junction bases: 8.

The sample consisted of blood, taken from a patient whose treatment included radiotherapy and nephrectomy. The receptor's source is a middle-aged man with renal cell carcinoma. The chain employs TRBV5-6 and TRBJ2-3; TRBD2 agrees at 9 bases. DNA for the CDR3: TGTGCCAGCAGCTTGAGGGCCATAGCGGGAGTAGATACGCAGTATTTT. Amino acid sequence: CASSLRAIAGVDTQYF.